Following are 25 T cell receptor beta chains from one sample sequenced in a study of PD-L1 blockade in urothelial cancer. Regarding time point: pretreatment peripheral blood. Some clones are missing from TCRdb's copy, which holds only in-frame ones; the method was immunoSEQ multiplex PCR. This table has approximately 71,000 clones, about 83% appearing once. The sample consisted of PBMCs, taken around atezolizumab (anti-PD-L1) treatment. The source is a woman aged 70-85 years with urothelial cancer.

V gene TRBV27 combines with J gene TRBJ2-7; 10 bases are shared with TRBD1. The trim removed 5 bases at V and 6 bases at J, leaving 7 bases unmatched. The CDR3 is 14 amino acids. The germline V gene encodes CDR1 MNHEY and CDR2 SMNVEV (reference sequence). CDR3 sequence reads: CASSRQGAIGEQYF. CDR3 nucleotide sequence: TGTGCCAGCAGTAGACAGGGGGCAATAGGCGAGCAGTACTTC.

This clone has only one observation. The V gene is TRBV20-1, the J gene TRBJ2-1, with 7 bases lining up with TRBD2. Trimming took 3 bases from V and 15 from J; bases not matched to a gene: 8. Germline lookup yields CDR1 DFQATT and CDR2 SNEGSKA (reference sequence). The CDR3 runs to 11 residues. The CDR3 DNA reads as TGCAGTGCTAGGCCTAGCGGTAAAACGTTCTTC. Translating it yields CSARPSGKTFF.

The chain recombines TRBV15 with TRBJ2-7; tentatively, D is TRBD2 (7 bases). This CDR3 comprises 15 residues. Germline lookup yields CDR1 LNHNV and CDR2 YYDKDF (reference sequence). Deletions cut 0 bases from V and 5 bases from J, with 14 bases between. Here the CDR3 reads CATSRDPGGADEQYF. The CDR3 DNA is TGTGCCACCAGCAGAGACCCTGGGGGGGCGGACGAGCAGTACTTC.

The chain has TRBV27 and TRBJ2-1; 11 nucleotides agree with TRBD1. After removal of 5 bases from V and 5 bases from J, the junction contained 14 bases not matched to a gene. Germline CDR1 and CDR2: MNHEY and SMNVEV (reference sequence). There are 18 residues in the CDR3. CDR3 bases: TGTGCCAGCAGTCCCAACCCGCCCGGGACAGGGGGAAACAATGAGCAGTTCTTC. It specifies CASSPNPPGTGGNNEQFF.

The chain uses TRBV19 and TRBJ1-5; TRBD1 matches at 10 bases. CDR1 and CDR2 from the germline V gene are LNHDA and SQIVND (reference sequence). CDR3 size: 14 residues. The trim removed 7 bases at V and 6 bases at J, leaving 6 bases unmatched. The CDR3 DNA reads as TGTGCCAGTACTGGGACAGGGGCTATTCAGCCCCAGCATTTT. The encoded protein is CASTGTGAIQPQHF.

The genes are TRBV2 and TRBJ2-5, with 9 positions matching TRBD1. V gave up 5 bases and J gave up 4 bases; unmatched junction bases: 8. The CDR3 is 15 residues long. Germline CDR1 is SNHLY and CDR2 is FYNNEI. The CDR3 nucleotides read TGTGCCAGCAGTCCAAACAGGGGGCGCGGAGAGACCCAGTACTTC. Protein: CASSPNRGRGETQYF.

This chain connects TRBV11-2 to TRBJ1-2, with D possibly matching TRBD1 (5 bases). Germline V lookup: CDR1 SGHAT, CDR2 FQNNGV. The CDR3 has 15 amino acids. The germline V and J ends were trimmed by 1 base and 4 bases, with 13 bases remaining between them. CDR3 in DNA: TGTGCCAGCAGCTTAGGGCAGACAGCTCGCTATGGCTACACCTTC. Translation gives CASSLGQTARYGYTF.

The gene calls are TRBV18 and TRBJ1-2; 9 nucleotides line up with TRBD1. V lost 6 bases and J lost 5; bases outside the gene matches: 22. The CDR3 totals 19 residues. Germline lookup yields CDR1 KGHSH and CDR2 LQKENI. The CDR3 nucleotides read TGTGCCAGCTCCACCACCTTGGGACAGGGCGGCGAGGGGAGATATGGCTACACCTTC. This encodes CASSTTLGQGGEGRYGYTF.

This clone showed up just a few times. The rearrangement joins TRBV5-1 to TRBJ2-2; 12 bases line up with TRBD1. The CDR3 totals 16 residues. The V segment lost 7 bases and the J segment 4 bases; nucleotides outside the gene matches: 8. CDR1 and CDR2 from the germline V gene are SGHRS and YFSETQ. The CDR3 reads CASQTGTGGGTGELFF. The CDR3 DNA reads TGCGCCAGCCAAACCGGGACAGGGGGCGGCACCGGGGAGCTGTTTTTT.

The chain joins TRBV5-5 to TRBJ2-4; maybe TRBD2 (5 bases). Germline CDR1 and CDR2: SGHKS and YYEKEE (reference sequence). This CDR3 comprises 16 residues. With 0 bases removed from V and 7 bases from J, the gap between germline ends came to 17 bases. The CDR3 nucleotides read TGTGCCAGCAGCTTGGGGCGCGGAGCGGCTTGGAACATTCAGTACTTC. Its protein product is CASSLGRGAAWNIQYF.

V is TRBV4-1 and J is TRBJ2-3, with 8 bases identical to TRBD2. CDR1 is MGHRA, CDR2 YSYEKL, per germline. The CDR3 contains 18 residues. V shed 2 bases, J shed 2 bases, and the junction held 12 bases outside the gene matches. CDR3 region: CASSQKTGLAPNTDTQYF. CDR3 DNA: TGCGCCAGCAGCCAAAAAACAGGACTAGCCCCGAACACAGATACGCAGTATTTT.

The chain links TRBV7-6 to TRBJ2-5; TRBD2 agrees at 10 bases. This CDR3 region has 16 residues. V lost 4 bases and J lost 4; bases outside the gene matches: 9. Germline V gives CDR1 SGHVS, CDR2 FNYEAQ. CDR3 nucleotide sequence: TGTGCCAGCAGCTATGGAGCGGGGGGGCTGACAGAGACCCAGTACTTC. Its protein is CASSYGAGGLTETQYF.

DNA for the CDR3: TGTGCCAGCAAAAGGACAGGCTACGAGCAGTACTTC. Translated: CASKRTGYEQYF. The chain carries TRBV28 and TRBJ2-7; 7 positions agree with TRBD1. Trimming at V came to 7 bases and at J to 3 bases, leaving 3 bases not matched to a gene. Germline V gives CDR1 MDHEN, CDR2 SYDVKM. The CDR3 extends over 12 amino acids.

V and J are TRBV6-5 and TRBJ2-7; the D gene is possibly TRBD2 (6 bases). V was shortened by 0 bases and J by 2 bases, with 14 bases between the two germline ends. There are 16 residues in the CDR3. Germline values: CDR1 MNHEY, CDR2 SVGAGI. The CDR3 DNA reads as TGTGCCAGCAGTTACTCACGGGGGACTCTAACCTACGAGCAGTACTTC. It encodes CASSYSRGTLTYEQYF.

The CDR3 here is CASRDRGMSNQPQHF. CDR3 nucleotide sequence: TGTGCCAGTCGAGACAGGGGAATGAGCAATCAGCCCCAGCATTTT. The chain is built from TRBV30 and TRBJ1-5; TRBD1 aligns across 8 bases. The germline V gene encodes CDR1 GTSNPN and CDR2 SVGIG (reference sequence). The length of the CDR3 is 15 residues. The ends lost 8 bases at V and 1 base at J; junction bases unmatched: 10.

The chain links TRBV6-1 to TRBJ1-5; D unclear. This CDR3 comprises 17 residues. Trimming took off 0 bases at V and 0 bases at J, with 12 bases between the two ends. Germline loops: CDR1 MNHNS, CDR2 SASEGT. CDR3 nucleotides: TGTGCCAGCAGTGAAGCGGTAGCCTTTTATAGCAATCAGCCCCAGCATTTT. Protein sequence: CASSEAVAFYSNQPQHF.

The V and J genes are TRBV21-1 and TRBJ2-5; TRBD2 is the table's D call, not checked against the DNA. TRBV21-1 is flagged as a pseudogene. The CDR3 is 14 amino acids. The CDR3 DNA follows: TGTGCCAGCAGCAATTTGGGGGGGCTGGAGACCCAGTACTTC. As protein: CASSNLGGLETQYF.

The chain couples TRBV5-1 to TRBJ1-6; a possible D gene is TRBD1 (6 bases). Germline V gene lookup returns CDR1 SGHRS and CDR2 YFSETQ. V lost 0 bases to trimming and J lost 6 bases, with 7 bases between them. The CDR3 length is 14 residues. The CDR3 sequence: CASSLGQVNSPLHF. In nucleotides, the CDR3 is TGCGCCAGCAGCTTGGGACAGGTTAATTCACCCCTCCACTTT.

The genes are TRBV5-6 and TRBJ1-5; the D gene is possibly TRBD1 (5 bases). Germline V lookup: CDR1 SGHDT, CDR2 YYEEEE. The CDR3 totals 15 residues. V lost 1 base to trimming and J lost 6 bases, with 14 bases between them. The CDR3 protein is CASSLYGRVRQPQHF. CDR3 bases: TGTGCCAGCAGCTTGTATGGCAGGGTTCGTCAGCCCCAGCATTTT.

This CDR3 reads CASSPRGDRGPNTGELFF. Written as DNA, the CDR3 is TGTGCCAGCTCACCAAGAGGGGACAGGGGGCCTAACACCGGGGAGCTGTTTTTT. The gene calls are TRBV18 and TRBJ2-2, with 12 bases matching TRBD1. Germline-derived CDR1 and CDR2 are KGHSH and LQKENI. Trimming took 2 bases from V and 2 from J; bases not matched to a gene: 6. The CDR3 loop spans 18 amino acids.

The gene calls are TRBV27 and TRBJ2-3; perhaps TRBD1 as D (6 bases). The CDR3 has 14 amino acids. Germline lookup yields CDR1 MNHEY and CDR2 SMNVEV (reference sequence). The V end was cut by 3 bases, the J end by 8 bases, with 15 bases between. In DNA form, the CDR3 reads TGTGCCAGCAGTTTTGACTACTCACAGGGTACGCAGTATTTT. The encoded protein is CASSFDYSQGTQYF.

This clone was seen a handful of times. V gene TRBV18 combines with J gene TRBJ1-4; possibly TRBD1 for D (5 bases). The CDR3 loop spans 13 amino acids. V lost 4 bases, J lost 4 bases, and 7 bases lay in between. Germline V gives CDR1 KGHSH, CDR2 LQKENI. CDR3 loop: CASSRQGNEKLFF. DNA for the CDR3: TGTGCCAGCTCACGCCAGGGTAATGAAAAACTGTTTTTT.

This clone was observed a single time. The gene calls are TRBV7-9 and TRBJ1-1; the D is unclear. The CDR3 covers 14 residues. Germline lookup yields CDR1 SEHNR and CDR2 FQNEAQ (reference sequence). V lost 1 base, J lost 1 base, and 7 bases lay in between. The CDR3 here is CASSLGAPNTEAFF. CDR3 nucleotides: TGTGCCAGCAGCTTAGGGGCCCCGAACACTGAAGCTTTCTTT.

V usage is TRBV5-4 and J usage is TRBJ2-7; perhaps TRBD2 as D (6 bases). CDR3 length equals 13 residues. CDR1 is SGHNT and CDR2 is YYREEE in the germline V gene (reference sequence). V gave up 2 bases and J gave up 5 bases, with 11 bases separating them. In nucleotides, the CDR3 is TGTGCCAGCAGCTTCTACGGGGGAAACGAGCAGTACTTC. Its translation is CASSFYGGNEQYF. The variable domain in full, with the rest retrieved from reference TRBV5-4 and TRBJ2-7, is ETGVTQSPTHLIKTRGQQVTLRCSSQSGHNTVSWYQQALGQGPQFIFQYYREEENGRGNFPPRFSGLQFPNYSSELNVNALELDDSALYLCASSFYGGNEQYFGPGTRLTVT.

CDR3 residues: CASSPQDRALIRTGELFF. For the CDR3, the DNA is TGTGCCAGCAGTCCACAGGACAGGGCGCTTATAAGGACCGGGGAGCTGTTTTTT. V usage is TRBV14 and J usage is TRBJ2-2, with TRBD1 matching 8 bases. Trimming at V came to 6 bases and at J to 5 bases, leaving 17 bases not matched to a gene. The CDR3 is 18 amino acids. Looked up from germline, CDR1 is SGHDN and CDR2 is FVKESK.